This note documents a single TCR beta chain sequence. This entry belongs to a study of blood T cell repertoires in COVID-19. Study-level background: The United States, Italy and Spain provided the acute and convalescent COVID-19 samples. PBMCs, B-cell-depleted T cells, or T cells provided the cDNA or gDNA that made up the material.

This table comes from immunoSEQ multiplex PCR, and its TCRdb copy is limited to in-frame clones, with some not included. Altogether fewer than 200,000 clones are present, over 75% being singletons, with the ten largest covering less than 30%. Germline V gene sequence: CDR1 SGHNT, CDR2 YYREEE (reference sequence). The ends lost 3 bases at V and 2 bases at J; junction bases unmatched: 3. The CDR3 is made up of 15 amino acids. This sequence joins TRBV5-4 and TRBJ2-7; 12 bases agree with TRBD2. Sequenced input: peripheral blood. This TCR came from a woman in her 70s with acute or convalescent COVID-19. The CDR3 spells CASSSGLAGTYEQYF. CDR3 nucleotides: TGTGCCAGCAGCTCGGGACTAGCGGGCACCTACGAGCAGTACTTC. The variable domain in full, with the rest retrieved from reference TRBV5-4 and TRBJ2-7, is ETGVTQSPTHLIKTRGQQVTLRCSSQSGHNTVSWYQQALGQGPQFIFQYYREEENGRGNFPPRFSGLQFPNYSSELNVNALELDDSALYLCASSSGLAGTYEQYFGPGTRLTVT.